Each of the 21 T cell receptor beta chains below was sequenced from the same sample in a study of blood T cell repertoires in COVID-19. Libraries were prepared by immunoSEQ multiplex PCR; TCRdb keeps only in-frame clonotypes and omits some of them. This sample has about 200,000 clones; around 85% occur once, and the top ten carry 3% to 4%. The sequencing sample was made of PBMCs or T cells enriched from blood (not recorded which). All receptors come from a middle-aged woman with acute COVID-19.

The rearrangement uses TRBV28 and TRBJ1-2, with a weak D call TRBD1 (5 bases). The germline V and J ends were trimmed by 7 bases and 5 bases, with 11 bases remaining between them. The CDR3 extends over 12 amino acids. Germline V gives CDR1 MDHEN, CDR2 SYDVKM. The CDR3, as DNA: TGTGCCAGCACCGAAGGGGTTTATGGCTACACCTTC. Protein product: CASTEGVYGYTF.

The gene calls are TRBV30 and TRBJ1-3; D remains unclear. CDR1 is GTSNPN and CDR2 is SVGIG in the germline V gene (reference sequence). V was cut by 0 bases and J by 0 bases, with 6 bases left in between. This CDR3 spans 14 amino acids. The CDR3 nucleotides read TGTGCCTGGAGTGTCCCCGGCTCTGGAAACACCATATATTTT. As protein: CAWSVPGSGNTIYF.

The rearrangement joins TRBV28 to TRBJ2-5; D gene unclear. The CDR3 totals 15 residues. The germline V gene encodes CDR1 MDHEN and CDR2 SYDVKM. Trimming shortened V by 7 bases and J by 6 bases, and 21 bases separated the two germline ends. The CDR3 bases are TGTGCCAGCACTCGCCCAGGTACCGGTCTCCAGACCCAGTACTTC. This sequence encodes CASTRPGTGLQTQYF.

The chain employs TRBV19 and TRBJ2-3; D remains ambiguous. This CDR3 has 12 residues. V was trimmed by 5 bases and J by 2 bases, leaving 5 bases between them. CDR1 is LNHDA, CDR2 SQIVND, per germline (reference sequence). CDR3 sequence: CASSFHTDTQYF. The DNA for the CDR3 is TGTGCCAGTAGTTTCCACACAGATACGCAGTATTTT.

In the case of this clone: Because the CDR3's place on the DNA is in doubt, the DNA is left out and the CDR3 is given as listed by TCRdb. The chain has TRBV3-1 (or the pseudogene TRBV3-2) and TRBJ2-3; TRBD2, as called in the table, went unchecked against the DNA. The CDR3 is 14 residues long, counting both termini. Germline V lookup: CDR1 LGHDT, CDR2 YNNKEL (reference sequence). The CDR3: CASILGGSKDTQYF.

This clone was counted ten times or more. V is TRBV7-2 and J is TRBJ2-1; 7 positions agree with TRBD2. Germline-derived CDR1 and CDR2 are SGHTA and FQGNSA. This CDR3 contains 18 residues. The V gene end was trimmed by 1 base and the J gene end by 0 bases; junction bases not matched to a gene: 9. The CDR3 DNA follows: TGTGCCAGCAGCTTAGGTCCGCTAAGCGGGGCCTCCTACAATGAGCAGTTCTTC. Its translation: CASSLGPLSGASYNEQFF. Filled out from reference TRBV7-2 and TRBJ2-1, the complete variable domain reads GAGVSQSPSNKVTEKGKDVELRCDPISGHTALYWYRQSLGQGLEFLIYFQGNSAPDKSGLPSDRFSAERTGGSVSTLTIQRTQQEDSAVYLCASSLGPLSGASYNEQFFGPGTRLTVL.

This clone has a handful of counts. This chain joins TRBV7-9 and TRBJ1-5; D not certain. V lost 5 bases, J lost 7 bases, and 9 bases lay in between. Germline CDR1 and CDR2: SEHNR and FQNEAQ (reference sequence). This CDR3 spans 12 amino acids. DNA of the CDR3: TGTGCCAGCAGCCCTGGGGAGCAGCCCCAGCATTTT. This gives the protein CASSPGEQPQHF.

V gene TRBV5-1 combines with J gene TRBJ1-5; no clear D. Trimming took off 0 bases at V and 0 bases at J, with 7 bases between the two ends. Germline V gives CDR1 SGHRS, CDR2 YFSETQ. There are 15 residues in the CDR3. The CDR3 here is CASSLAYGSNQPQHF. CDR3 bases: TGCGCCAGCAGCTTGGCCTACGGTAGCAATCAGCCCCAGCATTTT.

This chain links TRBV7-9 with TRBJ1-1, with D hard to call. The length of the CDR3 is 13 residues. The V end was cut by 4 bases, the J end by 3 bases, with 9 bases between. The V gene's germline CDR1 is SEHNR and CDR2 FQNEAQ (reference sequence). The CDR3 DNA reads TGTGCCAGCAGCTCCCGTCTCGACACTGAAGCTTTCTTT. This gives the protein CASSSRLDTEAFF.

The CDR3 spells CASSLGPSGSYEQYF. The CDR3 coding sequence is TGTGCCAGCAGCTTAGGCCCAAGCGGTTCCTACGAGCAGTACTTC. The chain carries TRBV7-6 and TRBJ2-7; perhaps TRBD2 as D (5 bases). The ends were cut back, 1 base at V and 1 base at J, with 11 bases in the middle. Per germline, CDR1 SGHVS and CDR2 FNYEAQ. The CDR3 totals 15 residues.

The table lists this clone with a few counts. The chain couples TRBV30 to TRBJ1-5; possible D gene TRBD1, 5 bases. V gave up 0 bases and J gave up 7 bases, with 10 bases separating them. The length of the CDR3 is 13 residues. From germline, CDR1 is GTSNPN and CDR2 SVGIG (reference sequence). Here the CDR3 reads CAWSVQGVQPQHF. The CDR3, as DNA: TGTGCCTGGAGTGTACAAGGGGTCCAGCCCCAGCATTTT.

The chain is built from TRBV28 and TRBJ2-1; weak D call: TRBD1 (6 bases). The CDR3 spans 16 residues. The germline gives CDR1 MDHEN, CDR2 SYDVKM. V dropped 5 bases and J dropped 9 bases, with 23 bases sitting between them. The CDR3 loop reads CASSPAPNRVGGEQFF. CDR3 nucleotides: TGTGCCAGCAGTCCCGCCCCTAACAGGGTTGGAGGTGAGCAGTTCTTC.

The chain has TRBV5-1 and TRBJ2-3, with TRBD2 matching 10 bases. Trimming at V came to 4 bases and at J to 4 bases, leaving 6 bases not matched to a gene. This CDR3 spans 15 amino acids. CDR1 and CDR2 from the germline V gene are SGHRS and YFSETQ. The CDR3 DNA reads as TGCGCCAGCAGCCCTAGCGGGAGTGCCCCAGATACGCAGTATTTT. Encoded protein: CASSPSGSAPDTQYF.

The chain is built from TRBV10-3 and TRBJ2-2; 15 bases are a match to TRBD2. The CDR3 is 16 residues long. After removal of 5 bases from V and 7 bases from J, the junction contained 5 bases not matched to a gene. The germline CDR1 and CDR2 sequences are ENHRY and SYGVKD. The CDR3 region has the DNA TGTGCCATCAGTCTCGGGACTAGCGGGAGGAGCGGGGAGCTGTTTTTT. Encoded protein: CAISLGTSGRSGELFF.

This clone was counted only a few times. The rearrangement links TRBV6-5 to TRBJ1-2; D perhaps matches TRBD1 (5 bases). The V gene's germline CDR1 is MNHEY and CDR2 SVGAGI. This CDR3 has 13 amino acids. V was pared by 6 bases and J by 8 bases, with 16 bases between. The CDR3 DNA is TGTGCCAGCAGACCCTCAGGGAACGACGGCTACACCTTC. Translating gives CASRPSGNDGYTF.

The chain carries TRBV5-1 and TRBJ1-1; a weak D match, TRBD1 (6 bases). Trimming cost V 4 bases and J 0 bases, with 13 bases left between them. Germline CDR1 reads SGHRS; CDR2 reads YFSETQ. The CDR3 spans 15 residues. CDR3 region: CASSTNREMNTEAFF. In nucleotides, the CDR3 is TGCGCCAGCAGCACAAACAGGGAAATGAACACTGAAGCTTTCTTT.

This chain connects TRBV24-1 to TRBJ1-1, with D perhaps TRBD1 (6 bases). Trimming pared 9 bases from V and 0 bases from J, leaving 10 bases between. Germline V lookup: CDR1 KGHDR, CDR2 SFDVKD. The CDR3 extends over 13 amino acids. DNA of the CDR3: TGTGCCACCGGCGACAGGATGAACACTGAAGCTTTCTTT. This encodes CATGDRMNTEAFF.

The rearrangement links TRBV2 to TRBJ2-7; TRBD2 matches at 8 bases. Per germline, CDR1 SNHLY and CDR2 FYNNEI. J gave up 4 bases and V 7 bases, and 3 bases lay outside the gene matches. This CDR3 is built from 12 residues. CDR3 amino acids: CASIGGGYEQYF. CDR3 DNA sequence: TGTGCCAGCATCGGGGGGGGGTACGAGCAGTACTTC.

This chain connects TRBV7-3 to TRBJ1-1; D remains ambiguous. V was shortened by 5 bases and J by 1 base, with 11 bases between the two germline ends. Per germline, CDR1 SGHTA and CDR2 FQGTGA. The CDR3 loop spans 14 amino acids. The CDR3 here is CASSPHTGNTEAFF. The CDR3 DNA reads TGTGCCAGCAGCCCGCACACGGGGAACACTGAAGCTTTCTTT. Based on the CDR3 plus reference TRBV7-3 and TRBJ1-1, the full variable domain is GAGVSQTPSNKVTEKGKYVELRCDPISGHTALYWYRQSLGQGPEFLIYFQGTGAADDSGLPNDRFFAVRPEGSVSTLKIQRTERGDSAVYLCASSPHTGNTEAFFGQGTRLTVV.

In its sample, this clone was seen a few times. The rearrangement uses TRBV5-1 and TRBJ2-7; 8 bases agree with TRBD1. Germline V gene data show CDR1 as SGHRS and CDR2 as YFSETQ. CDR3 size: 15 residues. Trimming took 2 bases from V and 0 from J; bases not matched to a gene: 4. The CDR3 DNA reads as TGCGCCAGCAGCTTATCTGGGACAGGCTCCTACGAGCAGTACTTC. It yields the protein CASSLSGTGSYEQYF.

This chain connects TRBV3-1 (or the pseudogene TRBV3-2) to TRBJ2-7; a weak D match, TRBD2 (5 bases). Germline V lookup: CDR1 LGHDT, CDR2 YNNKEL (reference sequence). The CDR3 has 14 amino acids. V was cut by 3 bases and J by 6 bases, with 15 bases left in between. The DNA of the CDR3 is TGTGCCAGCAGCCATTTTACCGGGAAGAGCGAGCAGTACTTC. It encodes CASSHFTGKSEQYF.